This passage covers 17 T cell receptor beta chains from one sample sequenced in a study of shared clonotypes between healthy human individuals. The table came from immunoSEQ multiplex PCR; TCRdb's copy has only in-frame clones and leaves some out. The sample yields around 370,000 clones, roughly 96% seen once. Sequenced: memory CD8+ T cells sorted from blood. Noted subset: CD45RO+ cells pooled with CCR7-negative TemRA cells. These receptors came from a man aged 25-45 years in good health.

This rearrangement joins TRBV9 to TRBJ2-3; D is perhaps TRBD1 (5 bases). Trimming cost V 3 bases and J 6 bases, with 17 bases left between them. The CDR3 length is 15 residues. Germline CDR1 is SGDLS and CDR2 is YYNGEE. Here the CDR3 reads CASSATGRRSDTQYF. DNA of the CDR3: TGTGCCAGCAGCGCTACAGGTAGAAGGTCGGATACGCAGTATTTT.

The J gene is TRBJ1-1, the V gene TRBV10-2, with D unclear. Trimming removed 4 bases from V and 0 bases from J, with 15 bases in between. The CDR3 covers 16 residues. Per the germline V gene, CDR1 is WSHSY and CDR2 is SAAADI. The DNA for the CDR3 is TGCGCCAGCAGTGTCTCCTACCAGGCACTGAACACTGAAGCTTTCTTT. Translated: CASSVSYQALNTEAFF.

V gene TRBV10-3 combines with J gene TRBJ2-1; 8 nucleotides match TRBD2. The CDR3 sequence is 12 residues long. CDR1 is ENHRY, CDR2 SYGVKD, per germline. V gave up 8 bases and J gave up 6 bases; unmatched junction bases: 3. The CDR3 DNA reads as TGTGCCATCGGGACTAGTGGCAATGAGCAGTTCTTC. Amino acids: CAIGTSGNEQFF.

V usage is TRBV20-1 and J usage is TRBJ2-3; D call uncertain. The CDR3 length is 11 residues. The germline V and J ends were trimmed by 5 bases and 11 bases, with 14 bases remaining between them. In germline, CDR1 is DFQATT, CDR2 SNEGSKA (reference sequence). This CDR3 reads CSASNYPRQYF. CDR3 in DNA: TGCAGTGCTTCGAACTATCCCAGGCAGTATTTT.

The chain recombines TRBV5-6 with TRBJ2-3; weak D call: TRBD1 (8 bases). CDR3 size: 16 residues. Trimming pared 0 bases from V and 3 bases from J, leaving 14 bases between. Looked up from germline, CDR1 is SGHDT and CDR2 is YYEEEE. The CDR3 DNA is TGTGCCAGCAGCTTGGAAACAGGGGGGGCGACAGATACGCAGTATTTT. Protein sequence: CASSLETGGATDTQYF.

The chain has TRBV30 and TRBJ2-5, with 15 bases aligning to TRBD2. Trimming cost V 1 base and J 4 bases; bases outside gene matches: 10. This CDR3 contains 18 residues. Germline loops: CDR1 GTSNPN, CDR2 SVGIG (reference sequence). The CDR3 DNA sequence: TGTGCCTGGAGTGAACTGGGACTAGCGGGAGGCGGGGGAGAGACCCAGTACTTC. Amino acids: CAWSELGLAGGGGETQYF.

This clone was picked up one time. The CDR3: CASRDIRLAEQYF. For the CDR3, the DNA is TGTGCCAGCAGAGATATCCGGCTAGCCGAGCAGTACTTC. The rearrangement links TRBV27 to TRBJ2-7; a possible D gene is TRBD2 (5 bases). Germline V gives CDR1 MNHEY, CDR2 SMNVEV (reference sequence). Trimming took off 6 bases at V and 6 bases at J, with 15 bases between the two ends. CDR3 size: 13 residues.

The chain recombines TRBV28 with TRBJ2-1; D not resolved. The ends were cut back, 2 bases at V and 10 bases at J, with 9 bases in the middle. This CDR3 contains 12 residues. Germline V gene lookup returns CDR1 MDHEN and CDR2 SYDVKM. The CDR3 sequence is CASSLTHREQFF. CDR3 bases: TGTGCCAGCAGTTTAACCCATCGGGAGCAGTTCTTC.

The chain has TRBV6-1 and TRBJ2-7; D uncertain. CDR3 length: 11 residues. V lost 6 bases, J lost 0 bases, and 3 bases lay in between. Looked up from germline, CDR1 is MNHNS and CDR2 is SASEGT. CDR3 in amino acids: CASSRSYEQYF. Written as DNA, the CDR3 is TGTGCCAGCAGCCGCTCCTACGAGCAGTACTTC.

This clone was picked up a small number of times. The CDR3 loop reads CASSLAQGLGEQYF. DNA of the CDR3: TGTGCCAGCAGCTTAGCGCAGGGACTCGGAGAGCAGTACTTC. J is TRBJ2-7 and V is TRBV7-6, with a weak D call TRBD2 (6 bases). Trimming pared 0 bases from V and 7 bases from J, leaving 13 bases between. Looked up from germline, CDR1 is SGHVS and CDR2 is FNYEAQ. The CDR3 has 14 residues.

The chain recombines TRBV7-6 with TRBJ2-4; D might be TRBD1 (6 bases). CDR1 SGHVS and CDR2 FNYEAQ come from the germline V gene. The CDR3 totals 17 residues. V was trimmed by 6 bases and J by 2 bases, leaving 20 bases between them. CDR3 nucleotide sequence: TGTGCCAGCAGTCAAGGTGCCGCCAGGGGCACCAAAAACATTCAGTACTTC. It translates to CASSQGAARGTKNIQYF. The complete variable domain, with remaining parts taken from reference TRBV7-6 and TRBJ2-4, reads GAGVSQSPRYKVTKRGQDVALRCDPISGHVSLYWYRQALGQGPEFLTYFNYEAQQDKSGLPNDRFSAERPEGSISTLTIQRTEQRDSAMYRCASSQGAARGTKNIQYFGAGTRLSVL.

The chain couples TRBV5-8 to TRBJ2-7; 13 nucleotides match TRBD2. Germline values: CDR1 SGHTS, CDR2 YDEGEE. The V and J ends lost 2 bases and 4 bases, in that order; junction bases with no gene match: 12. The CDR3 has 18 amino acids. CDR3 amino acids: CASSFQDLWTSGGYEQYF. CDR3 sequence (DNA): TGTGCCAGCAGCTTTCAGGATCTTTGGACTAGCGGGGGATACGAGCAGTACTTC.

This sequence joins TRBV28 and TRBJ2-7, with 9 bases matching TRBD1. CDR3 length: 13 amino acids. The germline gives CDR1 MDHEN, CDR2 SYDVKM. V was clipped by 6 bases and J by 2 bases; unmatched bases: 2. CDR3 protein: CASRGTGPYEQYF. The CDR3 nucleotides read TGTGCCAGCAGGGGGACAGGGCCCTACGAGCAGTACTTC. The full variable domain, rest sourced from reference TRBV28 and TRBJ2-7, is DVKVTQSSRYLVKRTGEKVFLECVQDMDHENMFWYRQDPGLGLRLIYFSYDVKMKEKGDIPEGYSVSREKKERFSLILESASTNQTSMYLCASRGTGPYEQYFGPGTRLTVT.

The V call is TRBV7-2, the J call TRBJ2-3, with 9 bases aligning to TRBD2. The CDR3 sequence is 16 residues long. Germline V lookup: CDR1 SGHTA, CDR2 FQGNSA. V lost 0 bases and J lost 5; bases outside the gene matches: 6. CDR3 in DNA: TGTGCCAGCAGCTTAGCGCTGGCGGGAGGGGTAGATACGCAGTATTTT. This sequence encodes CASSLALAGGVDTQYF.

V is TRBV6-1 and J is TRBJ1-2; possible D gene TRBD1, 5 bases. V lost 4 bases, J lost 9 bases, and 18 bases lay in between. The germline CDR1 and CDR2 sequences are MNHNS and SASEGT. CDR3 length: 14 amino acids. The CDR3 DNA reads TGTGCCAGCAGTGCCCCGGGATTCTCAGGGAGCTACACCTTC. This translates into CASSAPGFSGSYTF.

V gene TRBV28 combines with J gene TRBJ2-7; 7 nucleotides line up with TRBD1. The CDR3 runs 13 residues. Germline lookup yields CDR1 MDHEN and CDR2 SYDVKM. J gave up 3 bases and V 5 bases, and 4 bases lay outside the gene matches. CDR3 sequence (DNA): TGTGCCAGCAGTGCCACAGGGGTCTACGAGCAGTACTTC. Amino acid sequence: CASSATGVYEQYF. Complete variable domain (other parts from reference TRBV28 and TRBJ2-7): DVKVTQSSRYLVKRTGEKVFLECVQDMDHENMFWYRQDPGLGLRLIYFSYDVKMKEKGDIPEGYSVSREKKERFSLILESASTNQTSMYLCASSATGVYEQYFGPGTRLTVT.

The rearrangement joins TRBV2 to TRBJ2-1; D gene uncertain. This CDR3 spans 11 amino acids. V lost 3 bases to trimming and J lost 16 bases, with 13 bases between them. CDR1 and CDR2 from the germline V gene are SNHLY and FYNNEI. CDR3 nucleotides: TGTGCCAGCAGTGAGCGAAGTTATCTTTTCTTC. Residues: CASSERSYLFF.